Below are 17 T cell receptor beta chains sequenced from a single sample in a study of blood T cell repertoires in COVID-19. The protocol was immunoSEQ multiplex PCR, while the TCRdb copy is restricted to in-frame clones and leaves out a portion. The sample contains some 430,000 clones, about 92% of which appear only once. Material for sequencing was PBMCs or T cells enriched from blood (not recorded which). The receptors originated from a man aged 18 to 29 who had recovered from COVID-19.

This clone was recorded a few times. The CDR3 spells CASSIDRGFNYGYTF. The CDR3, as DNA: TGTGCCAGTAGTATAGATAGAGGCTTCAACTATGGCTACACCTTC. The chain uses TRBV19 and TRBJ1-2; no definite D call. V lost 0 bases to trimming and J lost 2 bases, with 10 bases between them. The CDR3 is 15 amino acids. Germline CDR1 reads LNHDA; CDR2 reads SQIVND (reference sequence).

The genes are TRBV2 and TRBJ2-7, with TRBD1 identical over 8 bases. In germline, CDR1 is SNHLY, CDR2 FYNNEI. The CDR3 length is 12 residues. The J segment lost 6 bases and the V segment lost 9 bases, leaving 7 bases of the junction unmatched. CDR3 sequence (DNA): TGTGCCAGACTCAATACAGGGGGCGAGCAGTACTTC. This gives the protein CARLNTGGEQYF.

The V gene is TRBV28, the J gene TRBJ1-3; D ambiguous. Germline assignment: CDR1 MDHEN and CDR2 SYDVKM. The CDR3 sequence is 17 residues long. Trimming removed 2 bases from V and 0 bases from J, with 14 bases in between. The CDR3 region has the DNA TGTGCCAGCAGTTTAGTCCTTGCGCCCAACTCTGGAAACACCATATATTTT. Translated: CASSLVLAPNSGNTIYF.

The V call is TRBV10-3, the J call TRBJ2-7; 13 positions match TRBD2. The ends lost 4 bases at V and 3 bases at J; junction bases unmatched: 3. This CDR3 spans 15 amino acids. The V gene's germline CDR1 is ENHRY and CDR2 SYGVKD. CDR3 protein: CAISGGLAGSYEQYF. The CDR3 DNA reads TGTGCCATCAGTGGGGGACTAGCGGGAAGCTACGAGCAGTACTTC.

The V and J genes are TRBV7-8 and TRBJ1-2; D is perhaps TRBD1 (5 bases). V was trimmed by 5 bases and J by 2 bases, leaving 15 bases between them. Germline V gene sequence: CDR1 SGHVS, CDR2 FQNEAQ. The CDR3 is made up of 15 amino acids. The CDR3: CASSLGIRGNYGYTF. The CDR3 nucleotides read TGTGCCAGCAGCCTAGGAATTAGGGGCAACTATGGCTACACCTTC. Complete variable domain (other parts from reference TRBV7-8 and TRBJ1-2): GAGVSQSPRYKVAKRGQDVALRCDPISGHVSLFWYQQALGQGPEFLTYFQNEAQLDKSGLPSDRFFAERPEGSVSTLKIQRTQQEDSAVYLCASSLGIRGNYGYTFGSGTRLTVV.

The rearrangement links TRBV27 to TRBJ1-2, with D unresolved. The CDR3 covers 13 residues. Germline V gives CDR1 MNHEY, CDR2 SMNVEV (reference sequence). V lost 4 bases to trimming and J lost 0 bases, with 6 bases between them. CDR3 sequence: CASSYSTNYGYTF. In DNA form, the CDR3 reads TGTGCCAGCAGTTACTCGACTAACTATGGCTACACCTTC.

This clone came up once. The rearrangement links TRBV4-2 to TRBJ2-5, with 14 positions matching TRBD2. After removal of 4 bases from V and 4 bases from J, the junction contained 20 bases not matched to a gene. The V gene's germline CDR1 is LGHNA and CDR2 YNFKEQ. The CDR3 length is 21 residues. This chain's CDR3 is CASSPVGTSGSRASGRETQYF. The CDR3, as DNA: TGTGCCAGCAGCCCGGTGGGGACTAGCGGGAGCCGGGCGAGCGGGCGAGAGACCCAGTACTTC.

This chain joins TRBV3-1 (or the pseudogene TRBV3-2) and TRBJ1-4; D is ambiguous. This CDR3 is 12 amino acids long. Trimming pared 1 base from V and 7 bases from J, leaving 4 bases between. CDR1 and CDR2 from the germline V gene are LGHDT and YNNKEL (reference sequence). CDR3 in amino acids: CASSQAGEKLFF. The CDR3 coding sequence is TGTGCCAGCAGCCAAGCGGGTGAAAAACTGTTTTTT.

This chain uses TRBV13 with TRBJ2-3; TRBD2 agrees at 10 bases. Looked up from germline, CDR1 is PRHDT and CDR2 is FYEKMQ (reference sequence). This CDR3 has 15 amino acids. The J segment lost 1 base and the V segment lost 3 bases, leaving 1 base of the junction unmatched. The DNA of the CDR3 is TGTGCCAGCAGCTTTGGACTAGCGGGCACAGATACGCAGTATTTT. Its protein is CASSFGLAGTDTQYF.

This rearrangement joins TRBV18 to TRBJ2-2, with TRBD2 as a possible D gene (6 bases). The CDR3 runs 14 residues. Germline V gene data show CDR1 as KGHSH and CDR2 as LQKENI. Trimming removed 5 bases at V and 4 bases at J, with 11 bases between. The CDR3 loop reads CASSRPGATGELFF. CDR3 in DNA: TGTGCCAGCTCAAGGCCGGGAGCCACCGGGGAGCTGTTTTTT. Full variable domain (outside the CDR3, taken from reference TRBV18 and TRBJ2-2): NAGVMQNPRHLVRRRGQEARLRCSPMKGHSHVYWYRQLPEEGLKFMVYLQKENIIDESGMPKERFSAEFPKEGPSILRIQQVVRGDSAAYFCASSRPGATGELFFGEGSRLTVL.

This chain connects TRBV9 to TRBJ1-2; tentative D call: TRBD1 (5 bases). The V end was cut by 0 bases, the J end by 4 bases, with 13 bases between. The germline V gene has CDR1 SGDLS and CDR2 YYNGEE. The CDR3 extends over 15 amino acids. The CDR3 sequence is CASSVAGGEIYGYTF. CDR3 DNA sequence: TGTGCCAGCAGCGTAGCTGGAGGGGAGATCTATGGCTACACCTTC.

The V and J genes are TRBV2 and TRBJ1-2; D gene uncertain. This CDR3 has 13 amino acids. V was pared by 7 bases and J by 8 bases, with 17 bases between. CDR1 SNHLY and CDR2 FYNNEI come from the germline V gene. For the CDR3, the DNA is TGTGCCAGCACCCCAGAGGTGTCATTCGGCTACACCTTC. Translation: CASTPEVSFGYTF.

This chain links TRBV19 with TRBJ1-2; no firm D call. Germline V gives CDR1 LNHDA, CDR2 SQIVND (reference sequence). Trimming stripped 6 bases from V and 5 bases from J, with 7 bases between. This CDR3 spans 11 amino acids. DNA for the CDR3: TGTGCCAGTAGCCCGGGGTATGGCTACACCTTC. Residues: CASSPGYGYTF.

V is TRBV19 and J is TRBJ1-3; D not certain. Trimming removed 6 bases at V and 2 bases at J, with 17 bases between. CDR1 LNHDA and CDR2 SQIVND come from the germline V gene (reference sequence). The CDR3 consists of 16 residues. CDR3 amino acids: CASSSPGGIAGNTIYF. CDR3 in DNA: TGTGCCAGTAGCTCGCCGGGAGGGATCGCTGGAAACACCATATATTTT. Drawing the rest from reference TRBV19 and TRBJ1-3, the complete variable domain is DGGITQSPKYLFRKEGQNVTLSCEQNLNHDAMYWYRQDPGQGLRLIYYSQIVNDFQKGDIAEGYSVSREKKESFPLTVTSAQKNPTAFYLCASSSPGGIAGNTIYFGEGSWLTVV.

This clone showed up just a few times. The chain has TRBV19 and TRBJ1-5, with 7 nucleotides matching TRBD1. CDR1 is LNHDA and CDR2 is SQIVND in the germline V gene (reference sequence). V shed 7 bases and J 3 bases; nucleotides not matched to a gene: 9. The CDR3 loop spans 15 amino acids. CDR3 amino acids: CASTPGTAHNQPQHF. CDR3 nucleotide sequence: TGTGCCAGTACCCCTGGGACAGCACACAATCAGCCCCAGCATTTT.

The CDR3 DNA sequence: TGCAGCGTTGGAGGACAGCCAGGCTCGATGAACACTGAAGCTTTCTTT. As protein: CSVGGQPGSMNTEAFF. The V and J genes are TRBV29-1 and TRBJ1-1, with D tentatively TRBD1 (6 bases). CDR3 length: 16 residues. CDR1 SQVTM and CDR2 ANQGSEA come from the germline V gene. The ends were cut back, 4 bases at V and 0 bases at J, with 18 bases in the middle.

The V call is TRBV7-9, the J call TRBJ1-1; 7 positions agree with TRBD1. This CDR3 spans 15 amino acids. The J segment lost 3 bases and the V segment lost 5 bases, leaving 9 bases of the junction unmatched. The germline V gene encodes CDR1 SEHNR and CDR2 FQNEAQ (reference sequence). CDR3 sequence reads: CASSLLTGSDTEAFF. CDR3 DNA: TGTGCCAGCAGCCTACTGACAGGGTCGGACACTGAAGCTTTCTTT. Based on the CDR3 plus reference TRBV7-9 and TRBJ1-1, the full variable domain is DTGVSQNPRHKITKRGQNVTFRCDPISEHNRLYWYRQTLGQGPEFLTYFQNEAQLEKSRLLSDRFSAERPKGSFSTLEIQRTEQGDSAMYLCASSLLTGSDTEAFFGQGTRLTVV.